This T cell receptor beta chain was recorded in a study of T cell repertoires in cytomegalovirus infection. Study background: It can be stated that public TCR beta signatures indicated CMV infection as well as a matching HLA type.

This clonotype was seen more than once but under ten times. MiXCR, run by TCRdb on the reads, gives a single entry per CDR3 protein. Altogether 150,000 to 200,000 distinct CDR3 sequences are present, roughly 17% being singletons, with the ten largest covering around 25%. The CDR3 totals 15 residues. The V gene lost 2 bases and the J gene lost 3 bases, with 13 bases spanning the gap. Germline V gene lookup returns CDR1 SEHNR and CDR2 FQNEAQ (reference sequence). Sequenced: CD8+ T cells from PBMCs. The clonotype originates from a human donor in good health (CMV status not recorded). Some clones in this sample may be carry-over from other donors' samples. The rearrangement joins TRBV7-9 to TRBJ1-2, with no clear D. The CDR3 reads CASSLIGQRYYGYTF. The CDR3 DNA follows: TGTGCCAGCAGCTTAATAGGCCAGCGTTACTATGGCTACACCTTC.